This T cell receptor (beta chain) was sequenced for a study of blood T cell repertoires in COVID-19. In the study overall: Nucleic acid was either cDNA or gDNA, and it came from T cells, B-cell-depleted T cells, or PBMCs.

The CDR3 is 12 amino acids. Per the germline V gene, CDR1 is SGHTA and CDR2 is FQGTGA. The ends were cut back, 4 bases at V and 3 bases at J, with 7 bases in the middle. This clone was observed a handful of times. Authors' data handling: Using reference gene primer amplification, nucleated cell counts were estimated. Only in-frame clones appear in the TCRdb table, and some are missing; sequencing was by immunoSEQ multiplex PCR. From that table come the V and J calls and clone size; the DNA was used to work out D and trimming. The table shows about 150,000 clones, with roughly 74% occurring only once. The sequence came from an elderly woman with acute or convalescent COVID-19. The specimen was peripheral blood. The rearrangement joins TRBV7-3 to TRBJ2-7; D ambiguous. Written as DNA, the CDR3 is TGTGCCAGCAGCTCCCCGGGCTACGAGCAGTACTTC. It translates to CASSSPGYEQYF.